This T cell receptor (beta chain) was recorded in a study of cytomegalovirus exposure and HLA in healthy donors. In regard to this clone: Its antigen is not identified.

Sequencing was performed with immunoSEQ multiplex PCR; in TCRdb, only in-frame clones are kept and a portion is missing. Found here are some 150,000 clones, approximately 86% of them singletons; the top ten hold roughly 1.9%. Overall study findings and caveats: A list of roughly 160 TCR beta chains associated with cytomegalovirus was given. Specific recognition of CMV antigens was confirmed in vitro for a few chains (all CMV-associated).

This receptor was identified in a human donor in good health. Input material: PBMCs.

The chain's CDR3 is CASSPTGYYGYTF. DNA for the CDR3: TGTGCCAGCAGCCCTACAGGGTACTATGGCTACACCTTC. The V gene is TRBV5-6, the J gene TRBJ1-2; TRBD1 might be the D (6 bases). Germline V gene sequence: CDR1 SGHDT, CDR2 YYEEEE. This CDR3 is 13 amino acids long. Trimming left V 4 bases short and J 3 bases short, with 10 bases between.